This T cell receptor (beta chain) was captured in a study of cytomegalovirus exposure and HLA in healthy donors. Study as a whole: According to later analysis, the same platform produced the 90 to 150 validation and about 700 first-cohort repertoires.

Overall study findings and caveats: High specificity and sensitivity for cytomegalovirus status were reported for the classifier. Many donors shared some public TCRs, even though most TCR sequences were rare.

The protocol was immunoSEQ multiplex PCR, while the TCRdb copy is restricted to in-frame clones and leaves out a portion. The sample consists of about 69,000 clones, about 94% of them appearing once. To note about this clone: Antigen specificity is unknown.

This CDR3 comprises 15 residues. Looked up from germline, CDR1 is MDHEN and CDR2 is SYDVKM. J was trimmed by 3 bases and V by 6 bases; bases with no gene match: 8. The chain links TRBV28 to TRBJ1-5; 7 nucleotides line up with TRBD1. Sequenced input: PBMCs. The receptor was derived from a woman between 18 and 29 years old in good health and CMV-seronegative. In nucleotides, the CDR3 is TGTGCCAGCAGGTATCCGGGACAGAACAATCAGCCCCAGCATTTT. Protein: CASRYPGQNNQPQHF. The whole variable domain, filled in from reference TRBV28 and TRBJ1-5, reads DVKVTQSSRYLVKRTGEKVFLECVQDMDHENMFWYRQDPGLGLRLIYFSYDVKMKEKGDIPEGYSVSREKKERFSLILESASTNQTSMYLCASRYPGQNNQPQHFGDGTRLSIL.